These 23 T cell receptor beta chains were all obtained from the same sample, sequenced in a study of OX40 agonist ivuxolimab in advanced cancers. Assay: immunoSEQ multiplex PCR; the TCRdb copy retains only in-frame clones and omits some. Counted here are 65,000 to 85,000 clones, more than 85% occurring once; the ten biggest clones make up less than 10%. Source: CD4+ or CD8+ T cells sorted from blood, taken in a trial of the OX40 agonist ivuxolimab. The receptor set was obtained from an adult with an advanced solid tumor such as melanoma, head and neck, liver or kidney cancer.

The rearrangement joins TRBV5-1 to TRBJ2-7; no clear D gene. Germline values: CDR1 SGHRS, CDR2 YFSETQ. The CDR3 extends over 14 amino acids. V was pared by 0 bases and J by 0 bases, with 7 bases between. The CDR3 loop is CASSLARPSYEQYF. The CDR3 DNA reads TGCGCCAGCAGCTTGGCCAGGCCCTCCTACGAGCAGTACTTC.

The DNA for the CDR3 is TGTGCCAGCAGTGAAGCTCCGGGACAGGTGGGTGGCTACACCTTC. This gives the protein CASSEAPGQVGGYTF. The chain combines TRBV2 with TRBJ1-2; 8 bases are a match to TRBD1. V shed 0 bases and J 7 bases; nucleotides not matched to a gene: 7. The CDR3 loop spans 15 amino acids. The germline V gene encodes CDR1 SNHLY and CDR2 FYNNEI.

The chain has TRBV21-1 and TRBJ2-5. TRBV21-1 is a known pseudogene. This CDR3 has 14 residues. The chain's CDR3 is CASSKGVGIETQYF. CDR3 nucleotides: TGTGCCAGCAGCAAAGGGGTAGGGATAGAGACCCAGTACTTC.

This chain uses TRBV9 with TRBJ2-7, with TRBD2 matching over 8 bases. From germline, CDR1 is SGDLS and CDR2 YYNGEE. The CDR3 contains 18 residues. The V and J ends lost 0 bases and 3 bases, in that order; junction bases with no gene match: 14. In nucleotides, the CDR3 is TGTGCCAGCAGCGTAGCTTCAGGGGACGGACTAGCCCTCTACGAGCAGTACTTC. Its protein product is CASSVASGDGLALYEQYF.

The rearrangement uses TRBV6-5 and TRBJ1-2; D is possibly TRBD1 (6 bases). Trimming took off 3 bases at V and 7 bases at J, with 12 bases between the two ends. This CDR3 region has 13 residues. Per the germline V gene, CDR1 is MNHEY and CDR2 is SVGAGI. The CDR3 nucleotides read TGTGCCAGCAGTTATGGGGGGCAGTCTGGCTACACCTTC. Amino acids: CASSYGGQSGYTF.

The V gene is TRBV2, the J gene TRBJ2-3; TRBD2 is a possible D gene (5 bases). Germline V gene data show CDR1 as SNHLY and CDR2 as FYNNEI. With 8 bases removed from V and 5 bases from J, the gap between germline ends came to 20 bases. The CDR3 has 15 residues. CDR3 residues: CASGSTPSSGDTQYF. For the CDR3, the DNA is TGTGCCAGCGGGAGTACGCCCTCCAGTGGAGATACGCAGTATTTT.

The chain recombines TRBV19 with TRBJ2-1; D not resolved. Germline CDR1 reads LNHDA; CDR2 reads SQIVND (reference sequence). Trimming removed 10 bases from V and 2 bases from J, with 15 bases in between. This CDR3 is built from 14 residues. The CDR3, as DNA: TGTGCCACCTCCGTGATCTCGACCTACAATGAGCAGTTCTTC. Protein: CATSVISTYNEQFF. The variable domain in full, completed from reference TRBV19 and TRBJ2-1, reads DGGITQSPKYLFRKEGQNVTLSCEQNLNHDAMYWYRQDPGQGLRLIYYSQIVNDFQKGDIAEGYSVSREKKESFPLTVTSAQKNPTAFYLCATSVISTYNEQFFGPGTRLTVL.

The chain is built from TRBV14 and TRBJ2-3; 9 bases are a match to TRBD2. The CDR3 is 16 amino acids. The V gene's germline CDR1 is SGHDN and CDR2 FVKESK. V dropped 3 bases and J dropped 4; count of bases not matched to a gene: 8. CDR3 nucleotide sequence: TGTGCCAGCAGCCATTTCGGGCGGGGGGGCCCAGATACGCAGTATTTT. It is translated as CASSHFGRGGPDTQYF.

The CDR3 reads CASSLGPGAEEQYF. The CDR3 DNA sequence: TGTGCCAGCAGCTTGGGACCAGGGGCCGAGGAGCAGTACTTC. This chain uses TRBV5-6 with TRBJ2-7; tentative D call: TRBD1 (6 bases). Germline V gene lookup returns CDR1 SGHDT and CDR2 YYEEEE. This CDR3 spans 14 amino acids. Trimming shortened V by 0 bases and J by 7 bases, and 14 bases separated the two germline ends.

This chain joins TRBV18 and TRBJ1-5; D is possibly TRBD1 (6 bases). The germline gives CDR1 KGHSH, CDR2 LQKENI. This CDR3 has 18 residues. V was pared by 6 bases and J by 2 bases, with 23 bases between. Here the CDR3 reads CASSQTGWGSGGNQPQHF. The DNA of the CDR3 is TGTGCCAGCTCCCAGACAGGCTGGGGGAGCGGGGGCAATCAGCCCCAGCATTTT.

J is TRBJ2-3 and V is TRBV25-1, with 7 nucleotides matching TRBD2. V lost 4 bases, J lost 1 base, and 14 bases stayed unmatched. Germline V lookup: CDR1 MGHDK, CDR2 SYGVNS. The length of the CDR3 is 18 residues. For the CDR3, the DNA is TGTGCCAGCAGTGGATACCGGGAGGCAGGGAGTCGCACAGATACGCAGTATTTT. Its protein product is CASSGYREAGSRTDTQYF.

The CDR3 loop reads CASNRGQGPDGELFF. CDR3 nucleotide sequence: TGCGCCAGCAATCGGGGACAGGGTCCGGACGGGGAGCTGTTTTTT. This chain connects TRBV5-1 to TRBJ2-2, with 9 bases matching TRBD1. The ends lost 6 bases at V and 7 bases at J; junction bases unmatched: 10. Germline loops: CDR1 SGHRS, CDR2 YFSETQ. This CDR3 spans 15 amino acids.

Notes on this clone: The same CDR3 arises from other DNA sequences in this sample as well. This chain links TRBV11-2 with TRBJ2-3, with TRBD2 matching 8 bases. Germline V gene lookup returns CDR1 SGHAT and CDR2 FQNNGV. Trimming at V came to 1 base and at J to 2 bases, leaving 2 bases not matched to a gene. CDR3 size: 15 residues. The CDR3 loop reads CASSLVGGATDTQYF. The CDR3, as DNA: TGTGCCAGCAGCTTAGTCGGGGGGGCCACAGATACGCAGTATTTT.

The table lists this clone with a few counts. Sequence at one end of the junction differs from germline and may be a read error. The J gene is TRBJ1-6, the V gene TRBV7-7; D is unclear. The length of the CDR3 is 14 residues. In germline, CDR1 is SSHAT, CDR2 FNYEAQ (reference sequence). CDR3 coding DNA: TGTGCTAGCAGCCCCGGACCCGGCGGTTCACCCCTCCACTTT. Its translation: CASSPGPGGSPLHF.

This clone was seen a handful of times. This sequence joins TRBV15 and TRBJ1-1; D unresolved. The CDR3 covers 13 residues. Germline CDR1 and CDR2: LNHNV and YYDKDF (reference sequence). V was pared by 5 bases and J by 3 bases, with 10 bases between. The CDR3 DNA reads TGTGCCACCAGCGGGAACAGCCACACTGAAGCTTTCTTT. Translation gives CATSGNSHTEAFF.

This clone appeared once. V usage is TRBV10-3 and J usage is TRBJ1-4, with 8 nucleotides matching TRBD1. The CDR3 extends over 14 amino acids. Looked up from germline, CDR1 is ENHRY and CDR2 is SYGVKD. Germline trimming cut 6 bases from V and 8 bases from J; bases unmatched to any gene: 8. The CDR3 bases are TGTGCCATCAGATCCCCGGGACAGGACGAAAAACTGTTTTTT. Translation gives CAIRSPGQDEKLFF.

CDR3 sequence: CAEGEAPYGYTF. CDR3 nucleotides: TGTGCGGAAGGGGAGGCGCCCTATGGCTACACCTTC. V and J are TRBV30 and TRBJ1-2; D might be TRBD1 (5 bases). Germline CDR1 reads GTSNPN; CDR2 reads SVGIG (reference sequence). The CDR3 extends over 12 amino acids.

The rearrangement joins TRBV27 to TRBJ2-3; TRBD2 is a possible D gene (5 bases). The germline V gene has CDR1 MNHEY and CDR2 SMNVEV (reference sequence). This CDR3 has 14 amino acids. V dropped 8 bases and J dropped 1 base, with 13 bases sitting between them. The CDR3 reads CASSPGWGTDTQYF. In DNA form, the CDR3 reads TGTGCCAGCTCCCCGGGGTGGGGCACAGATACGCAGTATTTT.

The rearrangement uses TRBV7-9 and TRBJ2-1; a weak D match, TRBD1 (5 bases). The V end was cut by 4 bases, the J end by 8 bases, with 21 bases between. Germline V lookup: CDR1 SEHNR, CDR2 FQNEAQ (reference sequence). The CDR3 loop spans 16 amino acids. This CDR3 reads CASSSRREQVSDEQFF. The CDR3 coding sequence is TGTGCCAGCAGCTCCCGAAGGGAACAGGTATCCGATGAGCAGTTCTTC.

This clone was detected a few times. The CDR3, as DNA: TGTGCCAGCAGGTTGACAGGGGACGGGGCTTTCTTT. As protein: CASRLTGDGAFF. The chain uses TRBV2 and TRBJ1-1, with 8 nucleotides matching TRBD1. The ends lost 6 bases at V and 11 bases at J; junction bases unmatched: 8. CDR3 length: 12 amino acids. CDR1 SNHLY and CDR2 FYNNEI come from the germline V gene.

The V and J genes are TRBV6-1 and TRBJ2-6, with 7 nucleotides matching TRBD1. This CDR3 is built from 15 residues. Trimming at V came to 4 bases and at J to 2 bases, leaving 2 bases not matched to a gene. The V gene's germline CDR1 is MNHNS and CDR2 SASEGT. The CDR3 bases are TGTGCCAGCAGTGCTCAGGGGGCTGGGGCCAACGTCCTGACTTTC. Translation gives CASSAQGAGANVLTF.

The table lists this clone with a count of one. The chain links TRBV9 to TRBJ1-1, with D possibly being TRBD1 (6 bases). The germline V gene encodes CDR1 SGDLS and CDR2 YYNGEE. The CDR3 covers 15 residues. V was pared by 3 bases and J by 4 bases, with 16 bases between. This chain's CDR3 is CASSAAQGFGTEAFF. The CDR3 coding sequence is TGTGCCAGCAGCGCGGCTCAGGGGTTCGGCACTGAAGCTTTCTTT. Using reference TRBV9 and TRBJ1-1 for the parts outside the CDR3, the full variable domain is DSGVTQTPKHLITATGQRVTLRCSPRSGDLSVYWYQQSLDQGLQFLIQYYNGEERAKGNILERFSAQQFPDLHSELNLSSLELGDSALYFCASSAAQGFGTEAFFGQGTRLTVV.

The genes are TRBV6-4 and TRBJ1-4; 9 positions agree with TRBD1. Germline CDR1 is MRHNA and CDR2 is SNTAGT. This CDR3 is built from 13 residues. The J segment lost 10 bases and the V segment lost 7 bases, leaving 7 bases of the junction unmatched. The CDR3 loop reads CASIGQGLGKLFF. CDR3 DNA: TGTGCCAGCATCGGACAGGGGTTGGGAAAACTGTTTTTT.